The 16 T cell receptor beta chains listed next were all sequenced from one sample in a study of T-cell memory formation after mild COVID-19. MiXCR was run by TCRdb on the 5' RACE reads, yielding one entry per CDR3 protein. The sample lists 210,000 or so distinct CDR3 sequences; about 18% were seen once. The source material was PBMCs or a T cell subset sorted from them (not recorded which). These receptors were obtained from an adult woman who had mild COVID-19 (a few samples of this study predate the infection). Cell type and time point are not known.

J is TRBJ1-2 and V is TRBV20-1; D perhaps matches TRBD1 (5 bases). The germline gives CDR1 DFQATT, CDR2 SNEGSKA (reference sequence). The CDR3 consists of 12 residues. V lost 1 base, J lost 4 bases, and 7 bases lay in between. The chain's CDR3 is CSARAGPYGYTF. The CDR3 nucleotides are TGCAGTGCTAGAGCGGGACCCTATGGCTACACCTTC.

The chain has TRBV18 and TRBJ2-1; 10 bases line up with TRBD2. CDR3 length: 16 residues. The germline V gene has CDR1 KGHSH and CDR2 LQKENI. After removal of 4 bases from V and 0 bases from J, the junction contained 3 bases not matched to a gene. Here the CDR3 DNA reads TGTGCCAGCTCACGAACTAGCGGGATCTCCTACAATGAGCAGTTCTTC. Protein product: CASSRTSGISYNEQFF.

This clonotype was counted only a few times. V and J are TRBV3-1 and TRBJ2-5; D perhaps matches TRBD1 (6 bases). The CDR3 is made up of 14 amino acids. The V and J ends lost 4 bases and 4 bases respectively, with 13 bases between them. Germline V gene data show CDR1 as LGHDT and CDR2 as YNNKEL (reference sequence). The DNA for the CDR3 is TGTGCCAGCAGCCCGACTACAGGGTCAGAGACCCAGTACTTC. Translated, it gives CASSPTTGSETQYF.

This clonotype occurred a few times. The rearrangement joins TRBV20-1 to TRBJ2-1, with 10 positions matching TRBD2. There are 14 residues in the CDR3. Germline loops: CDR1 DFQATT, CDR2 SNEGSKA (reference sequence). Losses at the gene ends were 3 bases for V and 7 bases for J; bases not matched to a gene: 6. The CDR3 reads CSARGLAILNEQFF. DNA for the CDR3: TGCAGTGCTAGGGGACTAGCGATACTTAATGAGCAGTTCTTC.

This clonotype was seen a handful of times. The chain uses TRBV29-1 and TRBJ2-7; 9 bases line up with TRBD1. Germline V lookup: CDR1 SQVTM, CDR2 ANQGSEA. The CDR3 has 13 residues. With V trimmed by 7 bases and J by 6 bases, 10 bases remained unmatched. The CDR3: CSGGDRVIGEQYF. The CDR3 bases are TGCAGCGGGGGGGACAGGGTGATTGGCGAGCAGTACTTC.

This clonotype was found a few times. The gene calls are TRBV5-1 and TRBJ1-2, with D possibly TRBD1 on 6 matching bases. Trimming stripped 6 bases from V and 4 bases from J, with 10 bases between. Germline CDR1 reads SGHRS; CDR2 reads YFSETQ. The CDR3 extends over 12 amino acids. The CDR3 here is CASTGTSYGYTF. CDR3 nucleotide sequence: TGCGCCAGCACCGGGACATCCTATGGCTACACCTTC.

This clonotype was observed a handful of times. The V and J genes are TRBV7-6 and TRBJ2-2; 13 nucleotides agree with TRBD2. Germline V lookup: CDR1 SGHVS, CDR2 FNYEAQ. This CDR3 region has 16 residues. With V trimmed by 3 bases and J by 6 bases, 4 bases remained unmatched. CDR3 residues: CASSFTSGGASGELFF. In DNA, the CDR3 is TGTGCCAGCAGCTTTACTAGCGGGGGGGCTTCCGGGGAGCTGTTTTTT.

The J gene is TRBJ2-5, the V gene TRBV24-1; D perhaps matches TRBD2 (6 bases). V was cut by 0 bases and J by 0 bases, with 13 bases left in between. This CDR3 is built from 17 residues. Germline CDR1 KGHDR, CDR2 SFDVKD. The CDR3 DNA sequence: TGTGCCACCAGTGATTTGGGCCGGGGAGGACACCAAGAGACCCAGTACTTC. Encoded protein: CATSDLGRGGHQETQYF.

Worth noting for this clonotype: Germline and junction disagree at one end, which may indicate a read error. The chain carries TRBV29-1 and TRBJ1-4; D unclear. CDR1 and CDR2 (germline): SQVTM, ANQGSEA. This CDR3 has 13 amino acids. The CDR3 region has the DNA TGCAGAGTTGAATGGAAACAAAGAGGAAAACTGTTTTTT. It yields the protein CRVEWKQRGKLFF.

CDR3 sequence: CASSQDLWQEETQYF. The CDR3, as DNA: TGCGCCAGCAGCCAAGATCTGTGGCAGGAAGAGACCCAGTACTTC. The rearrangement uses TRBV4-1 and TRBJ2-5; unclear D gene. Germline-derived CDR1 and CDR2 are MGHRA and YSYEKL. This CDR3 has 15 residues. Trimming took 0 bases from V and 3 from J, leaving 11 bases between them.

This clonotype came up many times. The V gene is TRBV4-3, the J gene TRBJ2-7; 10 bases align to TRBD1. In germline, CDR1 is LGHNA, CDR2 YSLEER. The junction had 3 bases not matched to a gene; V was cut back by 3 bases and J by 4 bases. The CDR3 is 14 amino acids. The CDR3: CASSQDRGMYEQYF. The DNA for the CDR3 is TGCGCCAGCAGCCAGGACAGGGGGATGTACGAGCAGTACTTC.

About this clonotype itself: A single base separates this from a much larger clone, so it may be a read error. The chain carries TRBV27 and TRBJ1-1, with D possibly being TRBD1 (6 bases). CDR1 MNHEY and CDR2 SMNVEV come from the germline V gene (reference sequence). The CDR3 extends over 14 amino acids. V lost 6 bases, J lost 1 base, and 12 bases lay in between. The CDR3 nucleotides read TGTGCCAGCAGCCATTTACAGGGGAACACTGAAGCTTTCTTT. It is translated as CASSHLQGNTEAFF.

Only a few counts were recorded for this clonotype. The gene calls are TRBV12-5 and TRBJ2-2; 13 nucleotides match TRBD2. CDR3 length: 17 residues. V lost 3 bases to trimming and J lost 2 bases; unmatched junction nucleotides: 3. Germline loops: CDR1 LGHNT, CDR2 FRNRAP. The CDR3 DNA follows: TGTGCTAGTGGTTTTACGGGACTAGCGGGAAACACCGGGGAGCTGTTTTTT. This translates into CASGFTGLAGNTGELFF. The full variable domain, with the rest looked up from reference TRBV12-5 and TRBJ2-2, is DARVTQTPRHKVTEMGQEVTMRCQPILGHNTVFWYRQTMMQGLELLAYFRNRAPLDDSGMPKDRFSAEMPDATLATLKIQPSEPRDSAVYFCASGFTGLAGNTGELFFGEGSRLTVL.

This clonotype was observed many times. The rearrangement joins TRBV12-3 or TRBV12-4 to TRBJ2-7; the match to TRBD2 covers 15 bases. V lost 6 bases to trimming and J lost 3 bases; unmatched junction nucleotides: 3. This CDR3 region has 15 residues. Written as DNA, the CDR3 is TGTGCCAGCAGCAGGACTAGCGGGAGGGTCTACGAGCAGTACTTC. The encoded protein is CASSRTSGRVYEQYF.

This clonotype has just a few counts. The rearrangement uses TRBV29-1 and TRBJ2-2, with D possibly being TRBD1 (7 bases). The CDR3 spans 13 residues. The V end lost 3 bases, the J end lost 5 bases, and 10 bases lay between the germline ends. Looked up from germline, CDR1 is SQVTM and CDR2 is ANQGSEA. The CDR3 protein is CSVDQGGTGELFF. CDR3 bases: TGCAGCGTTGATCAGGGGGGAACCGGGGAGCTGTTTTTT.

This rearrangement joins TRBV5-1 to TRBJ2-3; 11 bases agree with TRBD2. CDR3 length: 17 amino acids. Germline CDR1 is SGHRS and CDR2 is YFSETQ. V lost 5 bases to trimming and J lost 5 bases; unmatched junction nucleotides: 13. This chain's CDR3 is CASRPNSGGAAEDTQYF. CDR3 nucleotides: TGCGCCAGCAGACCAAATAGCGGGGGGGCCGCTGAAGATACGCAGTATTTT.